The TCR beta chain described here comes from a study of T cells in women clearing cervical HPV infection. Study-level points and caveats: Repertoire richness, not evenness, was significantly elevated in CIN3+ cases versus controls.

The method was immunoSEQ multiplex PCR; TCRdb's version includes in-frame clones alone and lacks a portion of them. Found here are more than 30,000 clones; the top ten clones hold under 4%. Judged by frequency, this clone is medium-sized (0.01 to 0.1%). What it binds is not known. Read sequence stops 3 residues before the CDR3 end, and the germline J gene provides the missing end. The CDR3 runs 13 residues. Between the trimmed V and J ends, which lost 3 bases and 3 bases, there was a span of 6 bases. Germline V gives CDR1 ENHRY, CDR2 SYGVKD. The chain is built from TRBV10-3 and TRBJ1-5, with a weak D call TRBD1 (5 bases). This TCR derives from a woman aged 18 to 75 with a cervical HPV16 infection that either progressed to CIN3+ or cleared (not recorded which). Material: blood buffy coat. The CDR3 loop is CAISEGVNQPQHF. CDR3 DNA, as far as it was read: TGTGCCATCAGTGAAGGGGTCAATCAGCCC.